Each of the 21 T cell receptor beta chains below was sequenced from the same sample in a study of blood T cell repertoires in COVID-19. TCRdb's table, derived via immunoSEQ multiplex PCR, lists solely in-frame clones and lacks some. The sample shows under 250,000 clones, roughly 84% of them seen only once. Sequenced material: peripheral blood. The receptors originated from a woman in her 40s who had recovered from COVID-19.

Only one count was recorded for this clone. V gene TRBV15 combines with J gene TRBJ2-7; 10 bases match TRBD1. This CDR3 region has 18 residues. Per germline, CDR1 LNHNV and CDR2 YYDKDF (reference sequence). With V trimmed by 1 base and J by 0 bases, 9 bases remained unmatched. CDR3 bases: TGTGCCACCAGCAGAGTAGGGACAGGGGCTACCAGCTCCTACGAGCAGTACTTC. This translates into CATSRVGTGATSSYEQYF.

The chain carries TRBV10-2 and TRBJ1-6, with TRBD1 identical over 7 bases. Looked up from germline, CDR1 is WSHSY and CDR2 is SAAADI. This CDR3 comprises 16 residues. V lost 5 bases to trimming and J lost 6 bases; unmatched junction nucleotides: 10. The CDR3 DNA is TGCGCCAGCAGTCAGAATTACGGGACAGCTAATTCACCCCTCCACTTT. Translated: CASSQNYGTANSPLHF.

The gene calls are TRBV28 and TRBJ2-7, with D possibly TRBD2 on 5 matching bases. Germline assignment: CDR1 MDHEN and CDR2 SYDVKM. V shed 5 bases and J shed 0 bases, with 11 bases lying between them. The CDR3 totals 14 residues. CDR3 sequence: CASSRGRGSYEQYF. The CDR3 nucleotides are TGTGCCAGCAGTCGAGGTCGGGGCTCCTACGAGCAGTACTTC.

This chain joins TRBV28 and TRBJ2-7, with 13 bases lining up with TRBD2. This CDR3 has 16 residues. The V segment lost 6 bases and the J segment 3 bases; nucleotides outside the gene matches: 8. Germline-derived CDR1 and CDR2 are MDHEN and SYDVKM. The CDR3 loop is CASRPPGLAGFYEQYF. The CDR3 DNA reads TGTGCCAGCAGACCGCCGGGACTAGCGGGGTTCTACGAGCAGTACTTC.

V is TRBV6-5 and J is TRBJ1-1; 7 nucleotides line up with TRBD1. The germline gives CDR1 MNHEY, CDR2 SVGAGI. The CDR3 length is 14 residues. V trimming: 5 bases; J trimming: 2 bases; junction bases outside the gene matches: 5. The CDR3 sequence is CASSPRQGNTEAFF. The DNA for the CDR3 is TGTGCCAGCAGTCCAAGACAGGGAAACACTGAAGCTTTCTTT.

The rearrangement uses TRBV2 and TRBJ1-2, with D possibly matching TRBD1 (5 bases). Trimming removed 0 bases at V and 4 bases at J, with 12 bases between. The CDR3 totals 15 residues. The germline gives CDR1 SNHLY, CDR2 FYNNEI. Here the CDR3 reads CASSEAAGVGYGYTF. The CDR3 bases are TGTGCCAGCAGTGAAGCGGCGGGGGTTGGCTATGGCTACACCTTC.

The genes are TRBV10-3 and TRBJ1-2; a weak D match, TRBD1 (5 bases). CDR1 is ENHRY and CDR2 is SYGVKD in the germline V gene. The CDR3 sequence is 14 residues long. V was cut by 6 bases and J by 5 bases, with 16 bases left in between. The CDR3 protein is CAIRDSSSAYGYTF. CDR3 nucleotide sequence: TGTGCCATCAGAGACAGCTCCTCGGCTTATGGCTACACCTTC.

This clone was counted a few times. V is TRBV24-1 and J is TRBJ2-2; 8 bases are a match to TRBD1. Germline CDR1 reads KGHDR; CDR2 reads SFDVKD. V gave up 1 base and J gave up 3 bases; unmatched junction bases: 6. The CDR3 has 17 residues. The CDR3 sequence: CATSDFPGQGYTGELFF. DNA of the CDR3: TGTGCCACCAGTGATTTCCCAGGACAGGGTTACACCGGGGAGCTGTTTTTT.

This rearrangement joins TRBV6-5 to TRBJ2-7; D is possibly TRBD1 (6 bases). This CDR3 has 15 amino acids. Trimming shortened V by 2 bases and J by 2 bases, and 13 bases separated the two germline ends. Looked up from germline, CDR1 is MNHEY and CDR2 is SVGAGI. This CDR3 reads CASSYSLDSTYEQYF. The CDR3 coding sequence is TGTGCCAGCAGTTACAGTCTGGACAGTACCTACGAGCAGTACTTC.

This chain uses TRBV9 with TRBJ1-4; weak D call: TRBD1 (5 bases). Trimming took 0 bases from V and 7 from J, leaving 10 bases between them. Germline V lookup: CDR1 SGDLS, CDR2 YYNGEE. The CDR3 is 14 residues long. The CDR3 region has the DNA TGTGCCAGCAGCGTAGTAGGGGCGAGTGAAAAACTGTTTTTT. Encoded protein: CASSVVGASEKLFF.

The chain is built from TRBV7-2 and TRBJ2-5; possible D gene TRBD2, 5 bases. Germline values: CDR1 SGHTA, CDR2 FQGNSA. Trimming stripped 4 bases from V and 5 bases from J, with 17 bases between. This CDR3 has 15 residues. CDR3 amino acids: CASSSYGLQAETQYF. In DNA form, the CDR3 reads TGTGCCAGCAGCTCATACGGACTTCAGGCGGAGACCCAGTACTTC. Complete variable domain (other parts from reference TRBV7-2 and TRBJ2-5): GAGVSQSPSNKVTEKGKDVELRCDPISGHTALYWYRQSLGQGLEFLIYFQGNSAPDKSGLPSDRFSAERTGGSVSTLTIQRTQQEDSAVYLCASSSYGLQAETQYFGPGTRLLVL.

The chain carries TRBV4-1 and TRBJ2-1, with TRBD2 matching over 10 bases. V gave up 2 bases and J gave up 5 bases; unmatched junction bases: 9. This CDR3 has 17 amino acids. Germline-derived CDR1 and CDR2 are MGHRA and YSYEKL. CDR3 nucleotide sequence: TGCGCCAGCAGCCAAACTAGCGGGGTACCTGTCGACAATGAGCAGTTCTTC. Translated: CASSQTSGVPVDNEQFF.

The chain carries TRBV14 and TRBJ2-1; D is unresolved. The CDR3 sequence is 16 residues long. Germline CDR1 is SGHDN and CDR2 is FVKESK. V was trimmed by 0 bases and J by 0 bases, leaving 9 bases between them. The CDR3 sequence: CASSQENGASYNEQFF. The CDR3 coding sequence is TGTGCCAGCAGCCAAGAAAACGGTGCCTCCTACAATGAGCAGTTCTTC. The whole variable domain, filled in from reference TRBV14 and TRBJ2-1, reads EAGVTQFPSHSVIEKGQTVTLRCDPISGHDNLYWYRRVMGKEIKFLLHFVKESKQDESGMPNNRFLAERTGGTYSTLKVQPAELEDSGVYFCASSQENGASYNEQFFGPGTRLTVL.

The CDR3 region has the DNA TGCGCCAGCAGCTTGGGACTAGCGGGGGAGACCCAGTACTTC. This gives the protein CASSLGLAGETQYF. The rearrangement uses TRBV5-1 and TRBJ2-5; 11 bases are shared with TRBD2. Per the germline V gene, CDR1 is SGHRS and CDR2 is YFSETQ. This CDR3 is built from 14 residues. V gave up 0 bases and J gave up 5 bases; unmatched junction bases: 0.

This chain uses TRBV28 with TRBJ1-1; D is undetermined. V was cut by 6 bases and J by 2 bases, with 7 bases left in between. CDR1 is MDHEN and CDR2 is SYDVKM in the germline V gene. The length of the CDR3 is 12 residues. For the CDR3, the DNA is TGTGCCAGCAGCGGTATCAACACTGAAGCTTTCTTT. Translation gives CASSGINTEAFF.

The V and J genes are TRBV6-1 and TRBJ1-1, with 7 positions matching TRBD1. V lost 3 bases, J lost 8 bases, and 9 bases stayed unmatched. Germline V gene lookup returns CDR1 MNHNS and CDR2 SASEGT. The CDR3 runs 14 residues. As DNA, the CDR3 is TGTGCCAGCAGTGACCCGGGACAGAGCTTGGAAGCTTTCTTT. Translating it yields CASSDPGQSLEAFF.

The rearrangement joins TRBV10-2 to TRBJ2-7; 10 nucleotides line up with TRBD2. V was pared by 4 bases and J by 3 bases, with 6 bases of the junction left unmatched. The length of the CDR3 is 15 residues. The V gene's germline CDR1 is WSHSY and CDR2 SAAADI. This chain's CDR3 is CASSGAGLAFYEQYF. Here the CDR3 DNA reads TGCGCCAGCAGTGGCGCGGGACTAGCGTTCTACGAGCAGTACTTC.

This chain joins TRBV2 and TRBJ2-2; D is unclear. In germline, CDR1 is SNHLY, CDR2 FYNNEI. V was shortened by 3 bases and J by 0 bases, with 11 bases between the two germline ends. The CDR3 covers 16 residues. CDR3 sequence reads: CASSDIGSANTGELFF. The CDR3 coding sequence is TGTGCCAGCAGTGACATCGGGTCAGCGAACACCGGGGAGCTGTTTTTT.

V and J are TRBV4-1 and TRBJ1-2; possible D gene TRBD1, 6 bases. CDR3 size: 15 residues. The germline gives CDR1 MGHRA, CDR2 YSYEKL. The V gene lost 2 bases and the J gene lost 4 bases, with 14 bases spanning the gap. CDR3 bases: TGCGCCAGCAGCCAACAGGACCAAGGGGGCTATGGCTACACCTTC. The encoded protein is CASSQQDQGGYGYTF.

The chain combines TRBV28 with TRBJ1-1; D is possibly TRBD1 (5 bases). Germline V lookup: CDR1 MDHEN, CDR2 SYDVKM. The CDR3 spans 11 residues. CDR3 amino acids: CATQGATEAFF. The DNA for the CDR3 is TGTGCTACCCAGGGTGCCACTGAAGCTTTCTTT. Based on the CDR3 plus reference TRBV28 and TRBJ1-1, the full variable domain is DVKVTQSSRYLVKRTGEKVFLECVQDMDHENMFWYRQDPGLGLRLIYFSYDVKMKEKGDIPEGYSVSREKKERFSLILESASTNQTSMYLCATQGATEAFFGQGTRLTVV.

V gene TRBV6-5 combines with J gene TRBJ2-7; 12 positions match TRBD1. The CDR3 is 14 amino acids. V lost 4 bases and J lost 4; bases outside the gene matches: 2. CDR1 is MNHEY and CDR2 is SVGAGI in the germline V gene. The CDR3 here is CASSWGQGAYEQYF. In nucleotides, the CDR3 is TGTGCCAGCAGTTGGGGACAGGGGGCGTACGAGCAGTACTTC.